These 17 T cell receptor beta chains were sequenced from one sample in a study of blood T cells in healthy people across ages. Then a second PCR, running about 7 to 11 cycles, was carried out with a sample-barcoded 5' primer and a J-beta primer mix. TCRdb re-analysed the 5' RACE reads in MiXCR, keeping a single row per CDR3 protein. Altogether almost 1 million distinct CDR3 sequences are present, roughly 51% being singletons, with the ten largest covering over 20%. The specimen was blood. The receptors stem from an older woman in good health.

This clonotype showed up just a few times. The chain is built from TRBV20-1 and TRBJ2-2, with D uncertain. The germline V gene has CDR1 DFQATT and CDR2 SNEGSKA (reference sequence). CDR3 size: 11 residues. V lost 1 base, J lost 8 bases, and 5 bases lay in between. CDR3 nucleotide sequence: TGCAGTGCTAGAGCCCGAGGGGAGCTGTTTTTT. Residues: CSARARGELFF.

The genes are TRBV11-2 and TRBJ2-7, with D perhaps given as TRBD1 or TRBD2 (7 bases each). V dropped 6 bases and J dropped 3 bases, with 21 bases sitting between them. Germline assignment: CDR1 SGHAT and CDR2 FQNNGV. The length of the CDR3 is 16 residues. The CDR3 sequence: CASSPRQGGGGYEQYF. The CDR3 nucleotides are TGTGCCAGCAGTCCCCGACAGGGCGGGGGCGGCTACGAGCAGTACTTC.

The chain recombines TRBV28 with TRBJ2-7; no definite D call. The length of the CDR3 is 12 residues. The ends were cut back, 3 bases at V and 6 bases at J, with 9 bases in the middle. Germline lookup yields CDR1 MDHEN and CDR2 SYDVKM. The DNA of the CDR3 is TGTGCCAGCAGTTTGCAGTATTTCGAGCAGTACTTC. This codes for CASSLQYFEQYF.

This rearrangement joins TRBV6-6 to TRBJ1-6; D gene unclear. CDR1 MNHNY and CDR2 SVGAGI come from the germline V gene (reference sequence). The CDR3 loop spans 13 amino acids. The ends were cut back, 6 bases at V and 8 bases at J, with 11 bases in the middle. This chain's CDR3 is CASSDSAYSPLHF. The CDR3 DNA is TGTGCCAGCAGCGACTCGGCCTATTCACCCCTCCACTTT.

This rearrangement joins TRBV11-2 to TRBJ2-5; D is undetermined. Germline V gene lookup returns CDR1 SGHAT and CDR2 FQNNGV. Deletions cut 6 bases from V and 5 bases from J, with 7 bases between. There are 11 residues in the CDR3. This chain's CDR3 is CASSIPETQYF. The CDR3 DNA is TGTGCCAGCAGTATCCCTGAGACCCAGTACTTC.

There are many counts of this clonotype. V gene TRBV7-2 combines with J gene TRBJ2-7; D is perhaps TRBD1 (5 bases). V lost 2 bases and J 1 base, leaving 12 bases between the germline ends. Germline-derived CDR1 and CDR2 are SGHTA and FQGNSA. The CDR3 extends over 15 amino acids. The CDR3 here is CASSLRAGPSYEQYF. Here the CDR3 DNA reads TGTGCCAGCAGCTTAAGGGCAGGGCCTTCCTACGAGCAGTACTTC.

Of note for this clonotype: A much larger clone is a single base away; this may be a read error. The chain is built from TRBV27 and TRBJ2-1, with D unresolved. CDR3 size: 11 residues. Germline V lookup: CDR1 MNHEY, CDR2 SMNVEV (reference sequence). V lost 5 bases and J 6 bases, leaving 5 bases between the germline ends. The DNA for the CDR3 is TGTGCCAGCAGTAATTTCAATGAGCAGTTCTTC. Translated, it gives CASSNFNEQFF.

The chain carries TRBV20-1 and TRBJ2-5, with D possibly being TRBD2 (6 bases). V lost 5 bases and J lost 1, with 11 bases in between. The CDR3 has 13 amino acids. CDR1 is DFQATT and CDR2 is SNEGSKA in the germline V gene (reference sequence). The CDR3: CSAPPTSQETQYF. The CDR3 bases are TGCAGTGCTCCACCGACTAGCCAAGAGACCCAGTACTTC.

The chain carries TRBV7-9 and TRBJ1-4; D remains unclear. Germline V gene sequence: CDR1 SEHNR, CDR2 FQNEAQ (reference sequence). Deletions cut 2 bases from V and 5 bases from J, with 15 bases between. CDR3 size: 16 residues. The CDR3 DNA reads as TGTGCCAGCAGCTTAATCAATTTGCGGGAGAATGAAAAACTGTTTTTT. This sequence encodes CASSLINLRENEKLFF.

This clonotype appeared a few times. This chain links TRBV7-9 with TRBJ1-4; D uncertain. Germline CDR1 and CDR2: SEHNR and FQNEAQ (reference sequence). This CDR3 comprises 15 residues. Between the trimmed V and J ends, which lost 5 bases and 5 bases, there was a span of 15 bases. The CDR3 sequence: CASSVLPGENEKLFF. DNA for the CDR3: TGTGCCAGCAGCGTCCTCCCCGGGGAAAATGAAAAACTGTTTTTT. Looking up the rest from reference TRBV7-9 and TRBJ1-4 gives the full variable domain: DTGVSQNPRHKITKRGQNVTFRCDPISEHNRLYWYRQTLGQGPEFLTYFQNEAQLEKSRLLSDRFSAERPKGSFSTLEIQRTEQGDSAMYLCASSVLPGENEKLFFGSGTQLSVL.

This clonotype was observed a single time. V and J are TRBV11-2 and TRBJ2-5; D not resolved. Germline assignment: CDR1 SGHAT and CDR2 FQNNGV. This CDR3 is built from 15 residues. V lost 6 bases, J lost 3 bases, and 17 bases lay in between. CDR3 region: CASSQRLSVEETQYF. DNA of the CDR3: TGTGCCAGCAGTCAGCGATTGAGCGTGGAAGAGACCCAGTACTTC.

This clonotype was detected only a few times. The chain uses TRBV2 and TRBJ1-2; D unclear. Trimming took 10 bases from V and 3 from J, leaving 18 bases between them. The CDR3 consists of 14 residues. Looked up from germline, CDR1 is SNHLY and CDR2 is FYNNEI. This chain's CDR3 is CATSMRGSDYGYTF. The CDR3 DNA sequence: TGTGCCACCTCAATGCGGGGATCGGACTATGGCTACACCTTC.

This clonotype came up a few times. The chain links TRBV20-1 to TRBJ2-4; the match to TRBD1 covers 7 bases. CDR3 size: 15 residues. Germline lookup yields CDR1 DFQATT and CDR2 SNEGSKA (reference sequence). With V trimmed by 2 bases and J by 4 bases, 8 bases remained unmatched. CDR3 protein: CSARTSGTAKNIQYF. The CDR3 region has the DNA TGCAGTGCTAGAACGTCCGGGACAGCGAAAAACATTCAGTACTTC.

This rearrangement joins TRBV10-1 to TRBJ2-5; 8 nucleotides agree with TRBD1. Per the germline V gene, CDR1 is WNHNN and CDR2 is SYGVQD (reference sequence). This CDR3 region has 18 residues. Losses at the gene ends were 1 base for V and 11 bases for J; bases not matched to a gene: 21. CDR3 protein: CASSEFSPGQGAYNEQYF. The CDR3 region has the DNA TGCGCCAGCAGTGAGTTTTCCCCGGGGCAGGGGGCCTACAATGAGCAGTACTTC.

The chain couples TRBV5-1 to TRBJ2-3, with TRBD2 identical over 10 bases. Germline CDR1 reads SGHRS; CDR2 reads YFSETQ. This CDR3 region has 15 residues. The V gene end was trimmed by 4 bases and the J gene end by 6 bases; junction bases not matched to a gene: 8. CDR3 in amino acids: CASSETSGFRDTQYF. Written as DNA, the CDR3 is TGCGCCAGCAGCGAGACTAGCGGGTTCAGGGATACGCAGTATTTT.

This clonotype appeared a few times. V and J are TRBV12-3 or TRBV12-4 and TRBJ2-7; possibly TRBD1 for D (6 bases). V was trimmed by 5 bases and J by 3 bases, leaving 14 bases between them. The CDR3 covers 14 residues. Here the CDR3 DNA reads TGTGCCAGCAGTACAGGGCATCTTAACTACGAGCAGTACTTC. As protein: CASSTGHLNYEQYF.

In this sample, this clonotype turned up a few times. The chain has TRBV7-2 and TRBJ2-5; perhaps TRBD1 as D (5 bases). The CDR3 is made up of 13 amino acids. V was cut by 2 bases and J by 11 bases, with 15 bases left in between. CDR1 SGHTA and CDR2 FQGNSA come from the germline V gene. The CDR3 sequence is CASSLSPATEQYF. CDR3 DNA: TGTGCCAGCAGCTTATCCCCAGCGACAGAGCAGTACTTC.